This entry is about one T cell receptor (beta chain). This sample stems from a study of blood T cell repertoires in COVID-19. On the study more broadly: COVID-19 samples collected from the United States, Italy and Spain covered acute and convalescent phases.

The V gene's germline CDR1 is MNHEY and CDR2 SMNVEV (reference sequence). The CDR3 loop spans 13 amino acids. Trimming shortened V by 8 bases and J by 7 bases, and 15 bases separated the two germline ends. In the original workflow: Using reference gene primer amplification, nucleated cell counts were estimated. The repertoire was sequenced with immunoSEQ multiplex PCR; TCRdb's copy has only in-frame clones and lacks some. Clone size and V and J calls were adopted from that table, with D and trimming inferred from the DNA. The table shows 250,000 to 350,000 clones, with about 90% occurring only once. Residents of about two dozen US areas, aged roughly 18 to 95 years, made up the participants.

Sequenced material: PBMCs or T cells enriched from blood (not recorded which). The sequence came from a woman aged 18-29 years with acute COVID-19. The chain carries TRBV27 and TRBJ2-1; no clear D. CDR3 sequence: CASESNYRNEQFF. The DNA of the CDR3 is TGTGCCAGCGAGAGCAACTATCGAAATGAGCAGTTCTTC.